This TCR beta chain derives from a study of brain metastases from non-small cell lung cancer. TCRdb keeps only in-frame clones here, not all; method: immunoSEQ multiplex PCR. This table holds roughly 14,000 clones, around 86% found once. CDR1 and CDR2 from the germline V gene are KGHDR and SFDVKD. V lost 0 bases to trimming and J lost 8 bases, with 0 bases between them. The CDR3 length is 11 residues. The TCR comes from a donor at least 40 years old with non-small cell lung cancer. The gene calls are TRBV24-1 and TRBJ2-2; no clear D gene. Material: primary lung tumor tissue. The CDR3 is CATSDLGELFF. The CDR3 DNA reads TGTGCCACCAGTGATTTGGGGGAGCTGTTTTTT.